A selection of T cell receptor beta chains follows, all from one sample in a study of Ad26.COV2.S vaccination and SARS-CoV-2 variants. The method was immunoSEQ multiplex PCR; TCRdb's version includes in-frame clones alone and lacks a portion of them. The data hold over 350,000 clones, with roughly nine tenths observed a single time. Sample: peripheral blood, taken in a trial of Ad26.COV2.S vaccine versus placebo. Every receptor here comes from a person between 18 and 65 years old who received the Ad26.COV2.S COVID-19 vaccine or a placebo. CDR3s include the opening cysteine and the closing phenylalanine or tryptophan. D genes are given only for firm matches. Clone size is given for some rows only: seen once, a few or many times, or a class if the clone is expanded.

V gene	J gene	clone size	D gene	CDR3 DNA	CDR3 protein
TRBV7-9	TRBJ2-6	NA	TRBD1	TGTGCCAGCAGCCCGGGACAGGGGGCTGTCTCTGGGGCCAACGTCCTGACTTTC	CASSPGQGAVSGANVLTF
TRBV12-3/TRBV12-4	TRBJ2-1	NA	NA	TGTGCCAGCAGTTTGAACAATGAGCAGTTCTTC	CASSLNNEQFF
TRBV7-2	TRBJ2-3	once	NA	TGTGCCAGCAGCCACCCAGGGACAGATACGCAGTATTTT	CASSHPGTDTQYF
TRBV3-1/TRBV3-2	TRBJ2-1	NA	TRBD2	TGTGCCAGCAGCCAAGGTATTTGGGGGGGAGTTTACAATGAGCAGTTCTTC	CASSQGIWGGVYNEQFF
TRBV6-1	TRBJ1-1	NA	NA	TGTGCCAGCAGTGACCAGACCGCAACCGAGACTGAAGCTTTCTTT	CASSDQTATETEAFF
TRBV6-5	TRBJ1-1	once	NA	TGTGCCAGCAGTCCCGGGGTTAACACTGAAGCTTTCTTT	CASSPGVNTEAFF
TRBV13	TRBJ1-5	NA	NA	TGTGCCAGCAGCCCCCAGTCCTCTTCACGCATGTGGCCCCAGCATTTT	CASSPQSSSRMWPQHF
TRBV5-1	TRBJ1-1	NA	TRBD1	TGCGCCAGCAGCTTGGGGACAGGGCTGAGCACTGAAGCTTTCTTT	CASSLGTGLSTEAFF
TRBV5-1	TRBJ1-4	NA	TRBD1	TGCGCCAGCAGCTTGACAGGGGATAATGAAAAACTGTTTTTT	CASSLTGDNEKLFF
TRBV5-4	TRBJ1-4	NA	NA	TGTGCCAGCAGCAAGACAGGAACTAATGAAAAACTGTTTTTT	CASSKTGTNEKLFF
TRBV12-3/TRBV12-4	TRBJ1-6	NA	NA	TGTGCCAGCCTTCTAGGTGGGAGGTCACCCCTCCACTTT	CASLLGGRSPLHF
TRBV7-8	TRBJ2-4	NA	NA	TGTGCCAGCAGCTCCCAGGGGAGGGGAAACATTCAGTACTTC	CASSSQGRGNIQYF
TRBV4-1	TRBJ1-5	NA	NA	TGCGCCAGCAGCCAAGAAAAACAGGGAAATCAGCCCCAGCATTTT	CASSQEKQGNQPQHF
TRBV12-3/TRBV12-4	TRBJ2-2	NA	NA	TGTGCCAGCAACCAAGCCGGGGAGCTGTTTTTT	CASNQAGELFF
TRBV6-2/TRBV6-3	TRBJ1-5	NA	NA	TGTGCCAGCAGTTACTCGGAGCTCGGGAACGAGCCCCAGCATTTT	CASSYSELGNEPQHF
TRBV7-2	TRBJ2-1	NA	NA	TGTGCCAGCAGACGAGACCCAGACTCCTACAATGAGCAGTTCTTC	CASRRDPDSYNEQFF
TRBV2	TRBJ2-7	NA	NA	TGTGCCAGCAGTGAAGCAGGTGGGGGTGTAGGGGGCTACGAGCAGTACTTC	CASSEAGGGVGGYEQYF
TRBV19	TRBJ2-4	NA	TRBD2	TGTGCCAGTAGTCAAGGACTAGCGGGGAAAAACATTCAGTACTTC	CASSQGLAGKNIQYF
TRBV25-1	TRBJ2-5	NA	NA	TGTGCCAGCAGTGAACCAAGACTAGGGGAGACCCAGTACTTC	CASSEPRLGETQYF
TRBV5-1	TRBJ2-6	NA	NA	TGCGCCAGCAGCTTAACCGGGACACCCTCTGGGGCCAACGTCCTGACTTTC	CASSLTGTPSGANVLTF
TRBV29-1	TRBJ1-4	NA	NA	TGCAGCGTTCTTATACAGGGAGGACTGTTTTTT	CSVLIQGGLFF
TRBV5-4	TRBJ2-3	NA	NA	TGTGCCAGCAGCTTGGGGAGACAGGAGACGCAGTATTTT	CASSLGRQETQYF
TRBV18	TRBJ2-1	NA	NA	TGTGCCAGCTCACCACCGGGCTCCTACAATGAGCAGTTCTTC	CASSPPGSYNEQFF
TRBV5-1	TRBJ2-3	NA	NA	TGCGCCAGCAGCTTGACAGATAGCACAGATACGCAGTATTTT	CASSLTDSTDTQYF
TRBV18	TRBJ2-7	NA	TRBD1	TGTGCCAGCTCATCGGGACAGCGCTACGAGCAGTACTTC	CASSSGQRYEQYF
TRBV7-9	TRBJ2-2	NA	NA	TGTGCCAGCAGCTTAGGCCGACCGGACGGGGAGCTGTTTTTT	CASSLGRPDGELFF
TRBV5-6	TRBJ2-3	NA	NA	TGTGCCAGCAGCTTGTTTACGCGGGGAAGGGATACGCAGTATTTT	CASSLFTRGRDTQYF
TRBV6-1	TRBJ1-1	NA	NA	TGTGCCAGCAGTGAAAGGAGATTGCTTTATGAAGCTTTCTTT	CASSERRLLYEAFF
TRBV5-8	TRBJ2-5	NA	NA	TGTGCCAGCAGTTTGTATCGCGAGGCCGGGCAGACCCAGTACTTC	CASSLYREAGQTQYF
TRBV3-1/TRBV3-2	TRBJ2-7	NA	TRBD1	TGTGCCAGCAGCCAAGGACAGGGGTCCTACGAGCAGTACTTC	CASSQGQGSYEQYF
TRBV6-5	TRBJ2-3	NA	NA	TGTGCCAGCAGTTACTCCGGGACTTTCGGGTTGGATACGCAGTATTTT	CASSYSGTFGLDTQYF
TRBV19	TRBJ1-3	NA	NA	TGTGCCAGTAGTACATCAGTGACAGGAAACACCATATATTTT	CASSTSVTGNTIYF
TRBV6-5	TRBJ2-7	NA	TRBD1	TGTGCCAGCAGTTACGCGACAGGGAACTACGAGCAGTACTTC	CASSYATGNYEQYF
TRBV7-9	TRBJ1-2	NA	NA	TGTGCCAGCAGTGGGGCCCCCTATGGCTACACCTTC	CASSGAPYGYTF
TRBV12-3/TRBV12-4	TRBJ1-1	NA	NA	TGTGCCAGCAGTTTAGCGCTATCTACTGAAGCTTTCTTT	CASSLALSTEAFF
TRBV6-5	TRBJ2-3	NA	TRBD2	TGTGCCAGCAGTTACGGACTAGCCCGGGCAGATACGCAGTATTTT	CASSYGLARADTQYF
TRBV3-1/TRBV3-2	TRBJ2-2	NA	TRBD1	TGTGCCAGCAGCCAGTGGGACAGTTCAACCGGGGAGCTGTTTTTT	CASSQWDSSTGELFF
TRBV7-9	TRBJ1-2	NA	NA	TGTGCCAGCAGCTTAGAGAGGGACCCAGCGGGGGGCTACACCTTC	CASSLERDPAGGYTF
TRBV6-6	TRBJ2-1	NA	TRBD2	TGTGCCAGCAGTTACTCGGTTAACCGGGGGGTCAATGAGCAGTTCTTC	CASSYSVNRGVNEQFF
TRBV29-1	TRBJ2-1	few	NA	TGCAGCGTTGAATCACAGGTCTCCTACAATGAGCAGTTCTTC	CSVESQVSYNEQFF
TRBV5-3	TRBJ2-3	NA	NA	TGTGCCAGAAGCTTGAAGGCAGCCAACACAGATACGCAGTATTTT	CARSLKAANTDTQYF
TRBV5-1	TRBJ1-2	NA	TRBD1	TGCGCCAGCAGCTTCGCAGGGGGCGGCTACACCTTC	CASSFAGGGYTF
TRBV25-1	TRBJ1-1	NA	TRBD1	TGTGCCAGCAGTGAATCGGGGGGGACAGGCGGGAACACTGAAGCTTTCTTT	CASSESGGTGGNTEAFF
TRBV6-2/TRBV6-3	TRBJ1-3	NA	TRBD1	TGTGCCAGCAGCAACGACAGGGAAATCGGAAACACCATATATTTT	CASSNDREIGNTIYF
TRBV3-1/TRBV3-2	TRBJ2-3	NA	NA	TGTGCCAGCAGCCAGCGATCCCGAGCGCAGTATTTT	CASSQRSRAQYF